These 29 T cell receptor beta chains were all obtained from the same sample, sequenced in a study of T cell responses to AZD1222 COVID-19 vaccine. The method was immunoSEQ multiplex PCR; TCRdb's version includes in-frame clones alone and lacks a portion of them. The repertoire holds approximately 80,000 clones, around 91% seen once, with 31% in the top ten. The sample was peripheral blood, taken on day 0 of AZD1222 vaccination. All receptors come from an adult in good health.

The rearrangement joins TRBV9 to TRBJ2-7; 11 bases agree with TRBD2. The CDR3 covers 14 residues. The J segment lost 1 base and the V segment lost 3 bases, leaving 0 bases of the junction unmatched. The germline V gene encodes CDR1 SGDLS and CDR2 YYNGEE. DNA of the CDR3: TGTGCCAGCAGCGGACTAGCGGGGTCCTACGAGCAGTACTTC. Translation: CASSGLAGSYEQYF.

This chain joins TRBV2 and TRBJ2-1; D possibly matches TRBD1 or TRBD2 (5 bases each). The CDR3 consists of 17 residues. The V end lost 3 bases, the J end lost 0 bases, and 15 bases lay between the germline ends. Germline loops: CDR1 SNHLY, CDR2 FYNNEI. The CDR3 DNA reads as TGTGCCAGCAGTGATGAGGACTGGGGGAGCTCCTACAATGAGCAGTTCTTC. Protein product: CASSDEDWGSSYNEQFF. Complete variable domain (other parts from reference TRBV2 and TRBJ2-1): EPEVTQTPSHQVTQMGQEVILRCVPISNHLYFYWYRQILGQKVEFLVSFYNNEISEKSEIFDDQFSVERPDGSNFTLKIRSTKLEDSAMYFCASSDEDWGSSYNEQFFGPGTRLTVL.

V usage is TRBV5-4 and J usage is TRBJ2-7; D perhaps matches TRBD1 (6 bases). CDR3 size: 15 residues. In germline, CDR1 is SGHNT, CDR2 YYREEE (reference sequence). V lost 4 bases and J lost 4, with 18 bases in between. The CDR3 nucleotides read TGTGCCAGCAGCCTCCAAGCCAGGGGCCGGTACGAGCAGTACTTC. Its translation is CASSLQARGRYEQYF.

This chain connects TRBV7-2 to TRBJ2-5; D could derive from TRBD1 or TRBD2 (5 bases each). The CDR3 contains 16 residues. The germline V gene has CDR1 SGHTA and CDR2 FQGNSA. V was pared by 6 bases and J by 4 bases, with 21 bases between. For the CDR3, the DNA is TGTGCCAGCAGTACGGACCGGGACCTTGAGCGAGAGACCCAGTACTTC. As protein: CASSTDRDLERETQYF.

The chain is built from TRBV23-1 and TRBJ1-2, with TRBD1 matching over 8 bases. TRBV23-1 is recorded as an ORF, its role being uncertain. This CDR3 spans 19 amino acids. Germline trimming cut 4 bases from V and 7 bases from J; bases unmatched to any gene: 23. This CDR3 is CASSPQITGGSAGDCGYTF. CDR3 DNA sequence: TGCGCCAGCAGTCCCCAAATTACAGGGGGTAGTGCAGGGGACTGTGGCTACACCTTC.

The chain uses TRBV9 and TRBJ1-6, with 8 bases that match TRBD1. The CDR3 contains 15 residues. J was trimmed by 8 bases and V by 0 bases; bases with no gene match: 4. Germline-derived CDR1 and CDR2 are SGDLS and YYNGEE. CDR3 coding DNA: TGTGCCAGCAGCGTAGGAGAGACAGGGGATTCACCCCTCCACTTT. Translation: CASSVGETGDSPLHF.

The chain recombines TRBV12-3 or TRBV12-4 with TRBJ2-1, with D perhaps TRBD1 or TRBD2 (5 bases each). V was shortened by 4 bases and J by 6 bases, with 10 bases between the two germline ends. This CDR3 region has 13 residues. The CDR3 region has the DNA TGTGCCAGCAGTTCTGGGACGGGCAATGAGCAGTTCTTC. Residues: CASSSGTGNEQFF.

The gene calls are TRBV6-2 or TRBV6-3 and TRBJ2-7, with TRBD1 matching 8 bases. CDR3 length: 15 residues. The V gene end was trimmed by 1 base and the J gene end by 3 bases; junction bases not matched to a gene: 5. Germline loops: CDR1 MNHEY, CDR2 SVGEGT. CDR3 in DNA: TGTGCCAGCAGTTACTTCCCGGGACAGGTCTACGAGCAGTACTTC. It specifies CASSYFPGQVYEQYF.

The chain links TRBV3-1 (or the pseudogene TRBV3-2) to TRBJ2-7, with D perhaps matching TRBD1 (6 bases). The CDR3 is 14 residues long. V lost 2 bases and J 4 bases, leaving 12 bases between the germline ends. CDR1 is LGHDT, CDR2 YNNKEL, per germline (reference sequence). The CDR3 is CASSQLPGAYEQYF. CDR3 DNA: TGTGCCAGCAGCCAATTGCCAGGGGCGTACGAGCAGTACTTC.

The CDR3 coding sequence is TGCGCCAGCAGCTTGGAAGGGAGCTCTGGAAACACCATATATTTT. The encoded protein is CASSLEGSSGNTIYF. The chain combines TRBV5-1 with TRBJ1-3; D is unresolved. The germline V gene encodes CDR1 SGHRS and CDR2 YFSETQ. V shed 0 bases and J shed 0 bases, with 7 bases lying between them. This CDR3 has 15 amino acids.

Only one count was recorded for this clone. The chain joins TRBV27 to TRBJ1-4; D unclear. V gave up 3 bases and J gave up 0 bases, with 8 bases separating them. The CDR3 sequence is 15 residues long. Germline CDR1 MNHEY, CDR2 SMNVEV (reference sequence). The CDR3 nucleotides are TGTGCCAGCAGTTTCGTGGCCTCAACTAATGAAAAACTGTTTTTT. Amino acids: CASSFVASTNEKLFF. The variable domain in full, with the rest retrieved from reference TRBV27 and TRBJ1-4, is EAQVTQNPRYLITVTGKKLTVTCSQNMNHEYMSWYRQDPGLGLRQIYYSMNVEVTDKGDVPEGYKVSRKEKRNFPLILESPSPNQTSLYFCASSFVASTNEKLFFGSGTQLSVL.

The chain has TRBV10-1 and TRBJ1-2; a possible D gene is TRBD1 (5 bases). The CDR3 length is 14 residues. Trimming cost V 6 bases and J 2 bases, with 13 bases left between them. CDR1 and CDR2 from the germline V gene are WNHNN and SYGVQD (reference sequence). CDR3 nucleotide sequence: TGCGCCAGCAGATTTGACAGACAAAACTATGGCTACACCTTC. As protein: CASRFDRQNYGYTF.

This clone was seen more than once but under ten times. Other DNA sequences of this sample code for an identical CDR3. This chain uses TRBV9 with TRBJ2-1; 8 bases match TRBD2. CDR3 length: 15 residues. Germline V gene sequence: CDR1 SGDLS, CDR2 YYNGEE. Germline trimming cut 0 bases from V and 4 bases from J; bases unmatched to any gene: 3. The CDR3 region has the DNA TGTGCCAGCAGCGTAGGAGCGGGAGCATACAATGAGCAGTTCTTC. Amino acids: CASSVGAGAYNEQFF.

CDR3 loop: CASSQTRDRTYGYTF. CDR3 in DNA: TGTGCCAGCAGCCAAACGAGGGACAGGACCTATGGCTACACCTTC. The chain joins TRBV3-1 (or the pseudogene TRBV3-2) to TRBJ1-2, with 8 bases fitting TRBD1. Trimming cost V 2 bases and J 4 bases; bases outside gene matches: 6. Germline V gene data show CDR1 as LGHDT and CDR2 as YNNKEL (reference sequence). The CDR3 is 15 residues long.

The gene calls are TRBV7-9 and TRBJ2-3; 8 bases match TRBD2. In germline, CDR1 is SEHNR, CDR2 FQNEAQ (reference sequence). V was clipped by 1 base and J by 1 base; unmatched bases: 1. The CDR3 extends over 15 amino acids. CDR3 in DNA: TGTGCCAGCAGCTTAGTTAGCGGGGGCACAGATACGCAGTATTTT. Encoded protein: CASSLVSGGTDTQYF. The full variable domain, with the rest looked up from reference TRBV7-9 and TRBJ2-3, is DTGVSQNPRHKITKRGQNVTFRCDPISEHNRLYWYRQTLGQGPEFLTYFQNEAQLEKSRLLSDRFSAERPKGSFSTLEIQRTEQGDSAMYLCASSLVSGGTDTQYFGPGTRLTVL.

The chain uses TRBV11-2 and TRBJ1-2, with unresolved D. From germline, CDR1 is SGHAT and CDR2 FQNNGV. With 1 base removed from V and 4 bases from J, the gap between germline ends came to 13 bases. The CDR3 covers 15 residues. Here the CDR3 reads CASSLVTGSVYGYTF. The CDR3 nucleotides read TGTGCCAGCAGCTTAGTTACGGGCAGTGTCTATGGCTACACCTTC.

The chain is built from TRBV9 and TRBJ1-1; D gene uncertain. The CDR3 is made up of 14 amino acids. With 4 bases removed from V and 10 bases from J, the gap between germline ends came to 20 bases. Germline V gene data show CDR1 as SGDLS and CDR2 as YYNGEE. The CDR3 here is CASSTAAGGLGAFF. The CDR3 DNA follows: TGTGCCAGCAGCACTGCGGCAGGAGGATTAGGAGCTTTCTTT.

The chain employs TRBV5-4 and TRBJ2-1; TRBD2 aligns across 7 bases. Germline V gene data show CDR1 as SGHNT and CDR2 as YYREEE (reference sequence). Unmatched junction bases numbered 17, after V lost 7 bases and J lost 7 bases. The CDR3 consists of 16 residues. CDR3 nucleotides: TGTGCCAGCGCAATCTCAGGACTAGTTCGGGGTAATGAGCAGTTCTTC. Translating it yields CASAISGLVRGNEQFF.

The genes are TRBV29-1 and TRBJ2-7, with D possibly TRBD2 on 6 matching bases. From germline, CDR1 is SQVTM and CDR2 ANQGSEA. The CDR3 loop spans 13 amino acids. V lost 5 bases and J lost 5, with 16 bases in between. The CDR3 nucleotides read TGCAGCGTTAGGGACGGGTGGAGGGACGAGCAGTACTTC. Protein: CSVRDGWRDEQYF.

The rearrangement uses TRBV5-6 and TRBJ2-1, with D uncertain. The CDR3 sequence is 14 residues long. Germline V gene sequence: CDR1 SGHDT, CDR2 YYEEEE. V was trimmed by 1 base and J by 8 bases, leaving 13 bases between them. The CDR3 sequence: CASSLKTAGDEQFF. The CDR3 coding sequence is TGTGCCAGCAGCTTGAAAACGGCTGGAGATGAGCAGTTCTTC. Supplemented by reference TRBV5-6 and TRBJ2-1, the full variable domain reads DAGVTQSPTHLIKTRGQQVTLRCSPKSGHDTVSWYQQALGQGPQFIFQYYEEEERQRGNFPDRFSGHQFPNYSSELNVNALLLGDSALYLCASSLKTAGDEQFFGPGTRLTVL.

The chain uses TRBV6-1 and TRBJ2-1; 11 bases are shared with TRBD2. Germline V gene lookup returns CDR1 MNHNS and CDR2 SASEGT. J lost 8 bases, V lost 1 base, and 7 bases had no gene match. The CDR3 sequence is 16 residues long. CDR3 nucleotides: TGTGCCAGCAGTGAAGTTACTAGCGGGAGTTTTGATGAGCAGTTCTTC. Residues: CASSEVTSGSFDEQFF.

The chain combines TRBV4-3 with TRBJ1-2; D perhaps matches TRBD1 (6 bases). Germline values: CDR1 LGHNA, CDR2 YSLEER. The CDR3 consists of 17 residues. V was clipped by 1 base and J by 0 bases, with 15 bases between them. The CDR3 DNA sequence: TGCGCCAGCAGCCAAGCTCTGTCTGACAGGTCTAACTATGGCTACACCTTC. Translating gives CASSQALSDRSNYGYTF.

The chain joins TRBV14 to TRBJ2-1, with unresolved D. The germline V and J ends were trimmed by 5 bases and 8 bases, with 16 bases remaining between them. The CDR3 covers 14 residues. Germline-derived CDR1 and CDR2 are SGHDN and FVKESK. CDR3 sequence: CASSYDHISDEQFF. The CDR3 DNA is TGTGCCAGCAGCTATGACCACATCTCCGATGAGCAGTTCTTC. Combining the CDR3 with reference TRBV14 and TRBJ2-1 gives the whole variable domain EAGVTQFPSHSVIEKGQTVTLRCDPISGHDNLYWYRRVMGKEIKFLLHFVKESKQDESGMPNNRFLAERTGGTYSTLKVQPAELEDSGVYFCASSYDHISDEQFFGPGTRLTVL.

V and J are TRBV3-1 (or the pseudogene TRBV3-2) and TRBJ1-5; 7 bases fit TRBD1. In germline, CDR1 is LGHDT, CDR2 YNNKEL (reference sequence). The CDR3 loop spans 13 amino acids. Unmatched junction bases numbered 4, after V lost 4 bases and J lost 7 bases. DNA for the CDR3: TGTGCCAGCAGCCCTCGACAGGGCCAGCCCCAGCATTTT. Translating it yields CASSPRQGQPQHF.

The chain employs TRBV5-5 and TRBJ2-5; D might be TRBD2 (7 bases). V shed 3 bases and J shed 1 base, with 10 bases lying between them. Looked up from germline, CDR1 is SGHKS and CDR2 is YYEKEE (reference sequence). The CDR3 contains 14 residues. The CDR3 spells CASSWGGGQETQYF. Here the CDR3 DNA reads TGTGCCAGCAGCTGGGGAGGGGGCCAAGAGACCCAGTACTTC.

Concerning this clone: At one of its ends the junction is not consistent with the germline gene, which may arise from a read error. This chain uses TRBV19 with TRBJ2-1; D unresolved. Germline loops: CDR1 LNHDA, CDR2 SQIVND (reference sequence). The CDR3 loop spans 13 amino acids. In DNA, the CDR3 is TGTGCCAGTAGTGCGATGACCTATAATGAGCAGTTCTTC. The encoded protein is CASSAMTYNEQFF.

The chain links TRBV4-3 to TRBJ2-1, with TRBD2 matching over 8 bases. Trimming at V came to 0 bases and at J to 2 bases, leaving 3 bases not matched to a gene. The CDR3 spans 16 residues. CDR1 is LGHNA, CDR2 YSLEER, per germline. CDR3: CASSQETSAAYNEQFF. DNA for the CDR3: TGCGCCAGCAGCCAAGAGACTAGCGCAGCCTACAATGAGCAGTTCTTC.

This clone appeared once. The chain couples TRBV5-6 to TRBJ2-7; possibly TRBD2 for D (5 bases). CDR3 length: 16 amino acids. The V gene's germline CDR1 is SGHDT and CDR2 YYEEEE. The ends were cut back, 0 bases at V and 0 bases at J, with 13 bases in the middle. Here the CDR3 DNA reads TGTGCCAGCAGCTTGGCACTAGTCAGTTCCTCCTACGAGCAGTACTTC. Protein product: CASSLALVSSSYEQYF.

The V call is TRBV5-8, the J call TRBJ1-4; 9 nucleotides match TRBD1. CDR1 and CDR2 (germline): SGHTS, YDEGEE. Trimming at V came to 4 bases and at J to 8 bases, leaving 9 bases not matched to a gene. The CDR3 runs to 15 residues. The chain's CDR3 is CASSDHRQGVEKLFF. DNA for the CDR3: TGTGCCAGCAGCGACCATCGACAGGGGGTAGAAAAACTGTTTTTT.